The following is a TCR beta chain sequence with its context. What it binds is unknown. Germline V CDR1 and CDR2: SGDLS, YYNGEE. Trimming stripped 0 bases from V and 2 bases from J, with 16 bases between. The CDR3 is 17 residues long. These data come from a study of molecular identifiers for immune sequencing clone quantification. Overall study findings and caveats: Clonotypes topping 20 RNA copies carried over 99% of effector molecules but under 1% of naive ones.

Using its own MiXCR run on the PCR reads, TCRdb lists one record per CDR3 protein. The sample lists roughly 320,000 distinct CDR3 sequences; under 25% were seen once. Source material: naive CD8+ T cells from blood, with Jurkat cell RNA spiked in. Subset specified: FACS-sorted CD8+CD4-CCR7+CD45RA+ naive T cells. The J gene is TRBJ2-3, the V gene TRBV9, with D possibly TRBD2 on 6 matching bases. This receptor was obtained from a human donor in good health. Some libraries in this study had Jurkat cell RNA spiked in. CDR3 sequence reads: CASSVEGGHGDTDTQYF. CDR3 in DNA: TGTGCCAGCAGCGTAGAAGGAGGGCACGGGGACACAGATACGCAGTATTTT.